The 26 T cell receptor beta chains presented below share a single source sample, sequenced in a study of Graves' ophthalmopathy and Graves' hyperthyroidism. The sequenced template was RNA, covering the TCR beta CDR3 region. HTBI-primed first-round RT-PCR preceded second-round multiplex PCR. TCRdb independently ran MiXCR on the multiplex PCR reads; one entry per CDR3 protein. The data contain about 660,000 distinct CDR3 sequences, about two fifths of them seen just once; the ten biggest clones take up under 3.5%. Sequences were obtained from peripheral blood. The receptors originated from an adult man with Graves' ophthalmopathy.

Remarks on this clonotype: This may come from a read error, since a much larger clone is one base off. The chain joins TRBV7-2 to TRBJ1-1; D remains unclear. This CDR3 is built from 13 residues. V was shortened by 5 bases and J by 3 bases, with 10 bases between the two germline ends. The germline V gene encodes CDR1 SGHTA and CDR2 FQGNSA. CDR3 in DNA: TGTGCCAGCAGCCCCAATAGGGACACTGAAGCTTTCTTT. Protein product: CASSPNRDTEAFF.

This clonotype was found many times. V and J are TRBV6-5 and TRBJ1-6; the D gene is possibly TRBD1 (5 bases). CDR3 length: 13 amino acids. Trimming took off 7 bases at V and 6 bases at J, with 10 bases between the two ends. The germline CDR1 and CDR2 sequences are MNHEY and SVGAGI. This CDR3 is CASTEGRNSPLHF. DNA of the CDR3: TGTGCCAGCACCGAGGGACGTAATTCACCCCTCCACTTT.

The rearrangement uses TRBV6-1 and TRBJ2-5; D possibly corresponds to TRBD1 (6 bases). CDR3 length equals 15 residues. The V and J ends lost 5 bases and 5 bases respectively, with 18 bases between them. Germline V CDR1 and CDR2: MNHNS, SASEGT. The CDR3 loop reads CASSYAQGIRETQYF. The DNA for the CDR3 is TGTGCCAGCAGTTACGCCCAGGGGATCCGGGAGACCCAGTACTTC.

This clonotype was seen a handful of times. This chain uses TRBV10-3 with TRBJ2-7; the match to TRBD1 covers 8 bases. The DNA end favors TRBJ2-1, so the J call may be wrong. Germline loops: CDR1 ENHRY, CDR2 SYGVKD. The CDR3 extends over 14 amino acids. This CDR3 reads CAIRPGQGQDEQFF. DNA for the CDR3: TGTGCCATCAGGCCTGGACAGGGCCAGGACGAGCAGTTCTTC.

The chain links TRBV6-1 to TRBJ1-5; the match to TRBD1 covers 7 bases. This CDR3 has 16 residues. The trim removed 6 bases at V and 0 bases at J, leaving 8 bases unmatched. In germline, CDR1 is MNHNS, CDR2 SASEGT. DNA for the CDR3: TGTGCCAGCAGACGTGGACAGGCCTCTAGCAATCAGCCCCAGCATTTT. Protein sequence: CASRRGQASSNQPQHF.

This clonotype was counted at least ten times. V gene TRBV5-5 combines with J gene TRBJ2-7; D unresolved. The CDR3 covers 13 residues. Germline V gives CDR1 SGHKS, CDR2 YYEKEE (reference sequence). Trimming stripped 1 base from V and 2 bases from J, with 7 bases between. For the CDR3, the DNA is TGTGCCAGCAGCTTGAGTTTTGCCTACGAGCAGTACTTC. As protein: CASSLSFAYEQYF.

CDR3 sequence: CASSLGQGGSRSGNTIYF. Here the CDR3 DNA reads TGTGCCAGCTCCCTCGGGCAGGGTGGATCAAGATCCGGAAACACCATATATTTT. This chain joins TRBV2 and TRBJ1-3; possibly TRBD1 for D (5 bases). The CDR3 length is 18 residues. The germline V and J ends were trimmed by 8 bases and 4 bases, with 27 bases remaining between them. The V gene's germline CDR1 is SNHLY and CDR2 FYNNEI.

The chain couples TRBV9 to TRBJ2-3; weak D call: TRBD2 (6 bases). This CDR3 is 13 amino acids long. Per the germline V gene, CDR1 is SGDLS and CDR2 is YYNGEE. Deletions cut 0 bases from V and 6 bases from J, with 8 bases between. As DNA, the CDR3 is TGTGCCAGCAGCGTAGGGGCGGGGGATACGCAGTATTTT. Its translation: CASSVGAGDTQYF.

This chain joins TRBV2 and TRBJ2-1, with 13 bases matching TRBD2. The V gene end was trimmed by 7 bases and the J gene end by 9 bases; junction bases not matched to a gene: 9. The CDR3 covers 15 residues. Germline assignment: CDR1 SNHLY and CDR2 FYNNEI. The CDR3 nucleotides read TGTGCCAGCACCCTACTAGCGGGAGGGCCTAGTGAGCAGTTCTTC. This encodes CASTLLAGGPSEQFF.

This clonotype was detected ten times or more. V and J are TRBV13 and TRBJ1-1; a possible D gene is TRBD1 (5 bases). This CDR3 has 12 residues. Germline CDR1 is PRHDT and CDR2 is FYEKMQ (reference sequence). V was shortened by 4 bases and J by 7 bases, with 10 bases between the two germline ends. Written as DNA, the CDR3 is TGTGCCAGCAGCTCAGGGTCCGGTGAAGCTTTCTTT. Translation gives CASSSGSGEAFF. Variable domain in full (rest from reference TRBV13 and TRBJ1-1): AAGVIQSPRHLIKEKRETATLKCYPIPRHDTVYWYQQGPGQDPQFLISFYEKMQSDKGSIPDRFSAQQFSDYHSELNMSSLELGDSALYFCASSSGSGEAFFGQGTRLTVV.

This clonotype was seen many times. The rearrangement joins TRBV7-9 to TRBJ1-2; the match to TRBD1 covers 7 bases. V gave up 4 bases and J gave up 1 base; unmatched junction bases: 6. This CDR3 contains 15 residues. Germline CDR1 is SEHNR and CDR2 is FQNEAQ (reference sequence). The CDR3 loop is CASSSGTDYNYGYTF. The CDR3 nucleotides read TGTGCCAGCAGCTCCGGGACAGATTATAACTATGGCTACACCTTC.

This clonotype has a count of ten or more. The V call is TRBV9, the J call TRBJ1-1; no clear D. Trimming took off 0 bases at V and 4 bases at J, with 7 bases between the two ends. CDR3 length: 13 amino acids. Germline lookup yields CDR1 SGDLS and CDR2 YYNGEE. The CDR3 DNA reads TGTGCCAGCAGCGTAGGCTGGGCCACTGAAGCTTTCTTT. Protein product: CASSVGWATEAFF.

A note on this clonotype: Being one base from a much bigger clone, this may be a read error. The chain links TRBV7-2 to TRBJ2-5, with D perhaps matching TRBD2 (7 bases). Germline assignment: CDR1 SGHTA and CDR2 FQGNSA. CDR3 length equals 15 residues. CDR3 nucleotides: TGTGCCGGCAGCTTAGGGCCGGGGGGCTCAGAGACCCAGTACTTC. Protein sequence: CAGSLGPGGSETQYF.

This clonotype was counted a few times. The chain links TRBV20-1 to TRBJ1-5, with 11 bases matching TRBD1. Germline CDR1 reads DFQATT; CDR2 reads SNEGSKA (reference sequence). Losses at the gene ends were 5 bases for V and 5 bases for J; bases not matched to a gene: 8. The CDR3 loop spans 15 amino acids. Here the CDR3 reads CSAGRGTGGDQPQHF. CDR3 sequence (DNA): TGCAGTGCTGGACGAGGGACAGGGGGGGATCAGCCCCAGCATTTT.

The V gene is TRBV10-2, the J gene TRBJ1-3, with TRBD1 matching 8 bases. The CDR3 totals 15 residues. V trimming: 6 bases; J trimming: 8 bases; junction bases outside the gene matches: 12. Germline V CDR1 and CDR2: WSHSY, SAAADI. The CDR3 DNA follows: TGCGCCAGCAGGGACAGGGAGGTCTCTGGCTACACCATATATTTT. Protein: CASRDREVSGYTIYF.

This chain connects TRBV19 to TRBJ2-7; 9 bases align to TRBD1. Germline CDR1 reads LNHDA; CDR2 reads SQIVND (reference sequence). V shed 4 bases, J shed 2 bases, and the junction held 9 bases outside the gene matches. This CDR3 spans 16 amino acids. CDR3 nucleotides: TGTGCCAGTAGTACCACAGGGGGCGGGCCAACCTACGAGCAGTACTTC. Translating it yields CASSTTGGGPTYEQYF.

This clonotype has ten or more counts. The chain combines TRBV3-1 with TRBJ2-5; D ambiguous. The CDR3 is made up of 14 amino acids. CDR1 and CDR2 from the germline V gene are LGHDT and YNNKEL (reference sequence). Trimming took 4 bases from V and 7 from J, leaving 16 bases between them. CDR3 loop: CASSRSDGHGTQYF. CDR3 DNA sequence: TGTGCCAGCAGCCGGAGCGACGGTCACGGGACCCAGTACTTC.

The V and J genes are TRBV12-3 or TRBV12-4 and TRBJ1-1; 9 bases agree with TRBD1. CDR3 length: 14 residues. V was clipped by 8 bases and J by 5 bases; unmatched bases: 9. The CDR3 sequence: CASVNRGQGTEAFF. DNA of the CDR3: TGTGCCAGCGTAAACAGGGGGCAGGGTACTGAAGCTTTCTTT.

This chain links TRBV25-1 with TRBJ2-1; 8 bases line up with TRBD2. The CDR3 runs 15 residues. V trimming: 6 bases; J trimming: 4 bases; junction bases outside the gene matches: 8. Germline V gives CDR1 MGHDK, CDR2 SYGVNS. The CDR3 sequence: CASSHGTSPYNEQFF. The CDR3 DNA follows: TGTGCCAGCAGCCACGGGACTAGTCCTTACAATGAGCAGTTCTTC.

The chain recombines TRBV5-1 with TRBJ2-5; perhaps D is TRBD1 or TRBD2 (5 bases each). V was trimmed by 3 bases and J by 1 base, leaving 13 bases between them. In germline, CDR1 is SGHRS, CDR2 YFSETQ. The length of the CDR3 is 15 residues. The CDR3 protein is CASSWTGTLQETQYF. CDR3 nucleotides: TGCGCCAGCAGCTGGACCGGGACCCTCCAAGAGACCCAGTACTTC.

This clonotype has a handful of counts. The rearrangement links TRBV7-2 to TRBJ2-6; maybe TRBD2 (6 bases). CDR1 is SGHTA and CDR2 is FQGNSA in the germline V gene. V was clipped by 5 bases and J by 0 bases, with 11 bases between them. This CDR3 region has 16 residues. The CDR3 DNA reads TGTGCCAGCAGCCCGCGGGGTGCCTCTGGGGCCAACGTCCTGACTTTC. Amino acids: CASSPRGASGANVLTF.

This clonotype came up a few times. The V gene is TRBV4-1, the J gene TRBJ2-7, with D possibly matching TRBD1 (6 bases). The length of the CDR3 is 16 residues. CDR1 and CDR2 from the germline V gene are MGHRA and YSYEKL. The V end was cut by 1 base, the J end by 1 base, with 14 bases between. CDR3 protein: CASSQGFQGSSYEQYF. CDR3 in DNA: TGCGCCAGCAGCCAAGGTTTCCAGGGGTCGTCCTACGAGCAGTACTTC.

This clonotype was recorded at least ten times. The chain links TRBV7-3 to TRBJ2-5, with 10 bases lining up with TRBD1. Germline V gene data show CDR1 as SGHTA and CDR2 as FQGTGA. V gave up 5 bases and J gave up 5 bases; unmatched junction bases: 8. This CDR3 is built from 15 residues. The DNA of the CDR3 is TGTGCCAGCAGCAGACAGGGGGCCCCGTGGGAGACCCAGTACTTC. Its translation is CASSRQGAPWETQYF.

This sequence joins TRBV27 and TRBJ1-5; 8 nucleotides agree with TRBD1. The ends lost 6 bases at V and 0 bases at J; junction bases unmatched: 10. The germline V gene encodes CDR1 MNHEY and CDR2 SMNVEV (reference sequence). This CDR3 is built from 17 residues. CDR3 nucleotides: TGTGCCAGCAGCGGGACAGGAAAAATGGATAGCAATCAGCCCCAGCATTTT. It codes for CASSGTGKMDSNQPQHF.

This clonotype appeared many times. CDR3 DNA: TGCAGCGTTGATCCGGGACAGGTGGCTGAAGCTTTCTTT. It encodes CSVDPGQVAEAFF. The chain carries TRBV29-1 and TRBJ1-1; 8 positions agree with TRBD1. The CDR3 is made up of 13 amino acids. CDR1 SQVTM and CDR2 ANQGSEA come from the germline V gene. V shed 3 bases, J shed 6 bases, and the junction held 6 bases outside the gene matches.

A remark on this clonotype: One junction end does not reproduce the germline sequence, and a read error may be involved. The chain carries TRBV2 and TRBJ1-6, with TRBD1 matching over 12 bases. The germline V gene has CDR1 SNHLY and CDR2 FYNNEI. CDR3 length: 13 amino acids. The CDR3 nucleotides are TGTGCCAGCGCGGGACAGGGGGCGTCACCCCCCCACTTT. Translating gives CASAGQGASPPHF.